This TCR beta chain originates from a study of T cell responses to AZD1222 COVID-19 vaccine. Study-wide results and caveats: Across the whole spike, CD4 TCRs peaked at regions 160-218 and 743-854. Baseline serology detected seropositivity in only 5 or 6 AZD1222 recipients.

Details on this clone: Its antigen is as yet unknown.

Data came from immunoSEQ multiplex PCR; TCRdb stores just in-frame clones and leaves some out. This sample has about 92,000 clones, with 91% found just once. Between the trimmed V and J ends, which lost 2 bases and 7 bases, there was a span of 9 bases. The CDR3 has 13 residues. The specimen comprised peripheral blood, sampled on day 0 of AZD1222 vaccination. This TCR derives from an adult in good health. This chain connects TRBV12-3 or TRBV12-4 to TRBJ1-5, with D hard to call. This CDR3 reads CASSLSTEQPQHF. The CDR3 coding sequence is TGTGCCAGCAGTTTAAGTACCGAACAGCCCCAGCATTTT.